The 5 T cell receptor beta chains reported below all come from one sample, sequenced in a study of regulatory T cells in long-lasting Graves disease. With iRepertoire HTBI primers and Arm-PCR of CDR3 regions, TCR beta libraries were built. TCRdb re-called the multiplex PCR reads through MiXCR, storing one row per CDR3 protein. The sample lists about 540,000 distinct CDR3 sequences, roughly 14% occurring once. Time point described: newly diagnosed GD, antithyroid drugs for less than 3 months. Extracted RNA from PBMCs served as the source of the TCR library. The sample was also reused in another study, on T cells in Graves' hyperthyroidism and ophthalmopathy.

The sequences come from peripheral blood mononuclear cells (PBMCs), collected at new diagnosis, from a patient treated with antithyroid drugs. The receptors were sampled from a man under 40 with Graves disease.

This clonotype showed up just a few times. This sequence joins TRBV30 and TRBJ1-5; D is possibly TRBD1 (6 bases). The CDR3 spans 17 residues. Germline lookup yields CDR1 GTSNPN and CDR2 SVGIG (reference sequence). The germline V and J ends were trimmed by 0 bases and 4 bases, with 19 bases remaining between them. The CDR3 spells CAWSVGGGRLGNQPQHF. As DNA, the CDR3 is TGTGCCTGGAGTGTGGGTGGGGGGCGACTAGGGAATCAGCCCCAGCATTTT.

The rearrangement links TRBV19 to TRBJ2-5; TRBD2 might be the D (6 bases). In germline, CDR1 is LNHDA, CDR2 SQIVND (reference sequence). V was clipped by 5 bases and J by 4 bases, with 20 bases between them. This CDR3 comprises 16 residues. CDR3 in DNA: TGTGCCAGTAGTCCCCTAGCCGGGACTCTGACAGAGACCCAGTACTTC. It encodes CASSPLAGTLTETQYF.

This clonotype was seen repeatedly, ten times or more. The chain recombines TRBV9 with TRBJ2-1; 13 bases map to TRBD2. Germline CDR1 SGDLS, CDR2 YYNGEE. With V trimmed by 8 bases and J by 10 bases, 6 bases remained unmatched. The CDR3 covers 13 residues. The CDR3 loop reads CARPGGLAGEQFF. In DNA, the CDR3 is TGTGCCAGACCCGGGGGACTAGCGGGAGAGCAGTTCTTC.

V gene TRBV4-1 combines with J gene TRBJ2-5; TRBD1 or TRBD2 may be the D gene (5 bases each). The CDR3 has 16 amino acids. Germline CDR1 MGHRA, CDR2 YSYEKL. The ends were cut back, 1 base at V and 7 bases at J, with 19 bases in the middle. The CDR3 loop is CASSQGFGAPGWTQYF. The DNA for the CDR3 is TGCGCCAGCAGCCAAGGCTTTGGGGCTCCGGGGTGGACCCAGTACTTC.

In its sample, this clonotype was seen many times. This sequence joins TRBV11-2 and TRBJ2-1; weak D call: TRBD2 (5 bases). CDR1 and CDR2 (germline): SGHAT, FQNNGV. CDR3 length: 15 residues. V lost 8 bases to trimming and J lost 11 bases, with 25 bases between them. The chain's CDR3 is CASERGSGDVIQQFF. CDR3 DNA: TGTGCCAGCGAACGTGGGAGCGGTGATGTGATCCAGCAGTTCTTC.